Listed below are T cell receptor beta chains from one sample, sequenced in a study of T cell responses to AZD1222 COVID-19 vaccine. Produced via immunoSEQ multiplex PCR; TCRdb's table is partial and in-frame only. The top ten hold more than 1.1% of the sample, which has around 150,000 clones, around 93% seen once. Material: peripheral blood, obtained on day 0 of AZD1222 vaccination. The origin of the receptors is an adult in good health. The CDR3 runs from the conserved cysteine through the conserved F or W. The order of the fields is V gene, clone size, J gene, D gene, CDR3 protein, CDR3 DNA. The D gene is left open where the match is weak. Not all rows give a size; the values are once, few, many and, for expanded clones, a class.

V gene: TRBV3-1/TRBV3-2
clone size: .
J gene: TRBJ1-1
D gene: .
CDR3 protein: CASSQAEGRTEAFF
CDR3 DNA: TGTGCCAGCAGCCAAGCAGAGGGGCGAACTGAAGCTTTCTTT

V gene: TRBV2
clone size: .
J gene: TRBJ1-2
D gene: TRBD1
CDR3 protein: CASRAGQVNYGYTF
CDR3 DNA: TGTGCCAGCAGGGCGGGACAGGTCAACTATGGCTACACCTTC

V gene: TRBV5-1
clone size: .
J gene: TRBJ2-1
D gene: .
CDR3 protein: CASSLGPYNEQFF
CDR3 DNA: TGCGCCAGCAGCTTGGGCCCGTACAATGAGCAGTTCTTC

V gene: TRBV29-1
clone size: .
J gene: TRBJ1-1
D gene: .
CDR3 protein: CSVFKNMNTEAFF
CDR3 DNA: TGCAGCGTCTTCAAAAACATGAACACTGAAGCTTTCTTT

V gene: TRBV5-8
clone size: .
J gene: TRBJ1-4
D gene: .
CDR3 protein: CASGPGNPTNEKLFF
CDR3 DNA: TGTGCCAGCGGTCCGGGGAATCCAACTAATGAAAAACTGTTTTTT

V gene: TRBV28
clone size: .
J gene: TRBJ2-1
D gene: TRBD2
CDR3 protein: CASSSGRIHEQFF
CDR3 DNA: TGTGCCTCCTCCAGCGGGAGAATCCATGAGCAGTTCTTC

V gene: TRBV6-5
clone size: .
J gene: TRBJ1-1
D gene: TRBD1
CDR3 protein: CASSRDRLNTEAFF
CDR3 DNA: TGTGCCAGCAGCCGGGACAGGCTGAACACTGAAGCTTTCTTT

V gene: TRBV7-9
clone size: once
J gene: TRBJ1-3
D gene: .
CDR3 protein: CASSLEAPGPLSSGNTIYF
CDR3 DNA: TGTGCCAGCAGCTTAGAGGCCCCGGGACCCCTAAGCTCTGGAAACACCATATATTTT

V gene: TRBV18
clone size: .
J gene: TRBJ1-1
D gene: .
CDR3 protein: CASSTNRENTEAFF
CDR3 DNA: TGTGCCAGCTCAACCAACCGGGAGAACACTGAAGCTTTCTTT

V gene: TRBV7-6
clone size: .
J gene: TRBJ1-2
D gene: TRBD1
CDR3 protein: CASSPRQGNYGYTF
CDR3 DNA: TGTGCCAGCAGCCCTAGACAGGGGAACTATGGCTACACCTTC

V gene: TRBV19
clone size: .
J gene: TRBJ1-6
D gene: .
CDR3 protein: CASSILGPNSPLHF
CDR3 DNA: TGTGCCAGTAGTATTTTGGGACCTAATTCACCCCTCCACTTT

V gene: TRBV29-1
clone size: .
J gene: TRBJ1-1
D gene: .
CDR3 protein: CSTLGGQENTEAFF
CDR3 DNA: TGCAGCACTCTGGGGGGCCAGGAAAACACTGAAGCTTTCTTT

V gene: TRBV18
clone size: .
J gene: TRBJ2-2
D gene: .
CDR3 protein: CASSPPQGRNTGELFF
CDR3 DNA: TGTGCCAGCTCACCACCGCAGGGCCGAAACACCGGGGAGCTGTTTTTT

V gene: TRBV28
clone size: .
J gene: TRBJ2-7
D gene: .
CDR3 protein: CASSLWGGDSSYEQYF
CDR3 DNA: TGTGCCAGCAGTTTATGGGGGGGCGACTCCTCCTACGAGCAGTACTTC

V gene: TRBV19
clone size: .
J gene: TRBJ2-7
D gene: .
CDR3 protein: CASSISRVYEQYF
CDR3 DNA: TGTGCCAGTAGTATATCCCGGGTCTACGAGCAGTACTTC

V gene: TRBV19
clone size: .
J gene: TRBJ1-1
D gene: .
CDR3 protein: CASSIGVNTEAFF
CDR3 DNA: TGTGCCAGTAGTATAGGGGTGAACACTGAAGCTTTCTTT

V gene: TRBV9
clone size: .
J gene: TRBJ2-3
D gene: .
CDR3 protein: CASSVVGGLTDTQYF
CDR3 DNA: TGTGCCAGCAGCGTAGTTGGGGGGTTAACAGATACGCAGTATTTT

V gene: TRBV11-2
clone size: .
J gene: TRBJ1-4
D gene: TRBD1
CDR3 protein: CASSFGTGGLNEKLFF
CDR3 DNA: TGTGCCAGCAGCTTCGGGACAGGGGGCTTAAATGAAAAACTGTTTTTT

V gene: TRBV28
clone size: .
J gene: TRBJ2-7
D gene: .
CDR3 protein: CASSFVDRRMQYF
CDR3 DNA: TGTGCCAGCAGTTTTGTAGACAGAAGAATGCAGTACTTC